This TCR beta chain was recorded in a study of T cell responses to AZD1222 COVID-19 vaccine. Notes on this clone: Its antigen is not known.

Study results and limitations: Spike as a whole was targeted by vaccine-associated CD4 TCRs, dominant at 160-218 and 743-854. Spike-specific TCR breadth rose after two AZD1222 doses, and depth rose as well. There were mostly white British donors and more females than males, and clonal diversity was possibly underestimated. Without day 14 samples, only post-peak T cell repertoires were studied.

Trimming stripped 3 bases from V and 5 bases from J, with 11 bases between. CDR3 length equals 14 residues. Germline V CDR1 and CDR2: SGDLS, YYNGEE. TCRdb's copy holds only in-frame clones and misses some; the assay was immunoSEQ multiplex PCR. The table lists approximately 160,000 clones, just under 95% of them singletons. The TCR comes from an adult in good health. V is TRBV9 and J is TRBJ2-2, with D unclear. The input for sequencing was peripheral blood, taken on day 0 of AZD1222 vaccination. The CDR3 nucleotides are TGTGCCAGCAGCGCATGGGGTTCAACCGGGGAGCTGTTTTTT. It translates to CASSAWGSTGELFF. Looking up the rest from reference TRBV9 and TRBJ2-2 gives the full variable domain: DSGVTQTPKHLITATGQRVTLRCSPRSGDLSVYWYQQSLDQGLQFLIQYYNGEERAKGNILERFSAQQFPDLHSELNLSSLELGDSALYFCASSAWGSTGELFFGEGSRLTVL.